This T cell receptor beta chain appears in the sequencing data of a study of memory CD4+ T cells and cytomegalovirus serostatus. Study information: Of the healthy Belgian adults, several were CMV seropositive and 24 seronegative.

This table comes from immunoSEQ multiplex PCR, and its TCRdb copy is limited to in-frame clones, with some not included. Of some 64,000 clones listed, around four fifths are singletons. Study-wide results and limits: A US-trained random forest predicted CMV serostatus with median AUC approximately 0.9.

The sort gate was single viable CD3+CD4+CD8-CD45RO+ cells for memory CD4+ T cells. A word on this clone: Antigen: not known.

Trimming took 2 bases from V and 2 from J, leaving 16 bases between them. The CDR3 covers 15 residues. Germline assignment: CDR1 GTSNPN and CDR2 SVGIG (reference sequence). The origin of this receptor is an adult in good health and CMV-seronegative. Sequencing used memory CD4+ T cells from blood. V and J are TRBV30 and TRBJ2-7, with D possibly matching TRBD1 (6 bases). This chain's CDR3 is CAWSKTGIRAYEQYF. The CDR3 coding sequence is TGTGCCTGGAGTAAAACAGGGATTCGAGCCTACGAGCAGTACTTC.